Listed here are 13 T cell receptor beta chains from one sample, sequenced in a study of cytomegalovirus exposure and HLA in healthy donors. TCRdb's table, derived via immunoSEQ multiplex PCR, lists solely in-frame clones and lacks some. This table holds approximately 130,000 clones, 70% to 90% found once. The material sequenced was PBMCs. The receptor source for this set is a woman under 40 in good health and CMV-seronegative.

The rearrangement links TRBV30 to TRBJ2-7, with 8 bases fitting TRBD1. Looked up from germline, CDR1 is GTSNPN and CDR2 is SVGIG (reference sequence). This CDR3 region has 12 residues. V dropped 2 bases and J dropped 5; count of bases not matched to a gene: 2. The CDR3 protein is CAWSPGGDEQYF. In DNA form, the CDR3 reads TGTGCCTGGAGTCCAGGGGGCGACGAGCAGTACTTC.

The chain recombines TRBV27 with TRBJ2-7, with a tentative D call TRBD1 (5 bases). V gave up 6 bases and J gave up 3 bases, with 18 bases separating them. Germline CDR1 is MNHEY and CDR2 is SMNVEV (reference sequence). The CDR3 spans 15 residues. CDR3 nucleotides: TGTGCCAGCAGGACCACAGGACCTTGGGGCTACGAGCAGTACTTC. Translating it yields CASRTTGPWGYEQYF.

CDR3 sequence: CASRDRVASYEQYF. In nucleotides, the CDR3 is TGTGCCAGCAGGGACAGGGTGGCCTCCTACGAGCAGTACTTC. The rearrangement uses TRBV2 and TRBJ2-7; 8 bases fit TRBD1. The CDR3 covers 14 residues. The V gene end was trimmed by 6 bases and the J gene end by 0 bases; junction bases not matched to a gene: 4. CDR1 and CDR2 (germline): SNHLY, FYNNEI.

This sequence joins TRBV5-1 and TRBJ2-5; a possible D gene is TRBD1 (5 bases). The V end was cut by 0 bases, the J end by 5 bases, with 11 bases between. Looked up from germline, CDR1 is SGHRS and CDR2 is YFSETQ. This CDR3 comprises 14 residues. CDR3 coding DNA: TGCGCCAGCAGCTTGGGGCAGGGTGGTGAGACCCAGTACTTC. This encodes CASSLGQGGETQYF.

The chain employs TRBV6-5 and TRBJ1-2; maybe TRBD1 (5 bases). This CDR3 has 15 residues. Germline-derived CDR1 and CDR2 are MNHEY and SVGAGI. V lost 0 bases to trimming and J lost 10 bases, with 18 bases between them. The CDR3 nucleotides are TGTGCCAGCAGTTACTCCTCGACAGACCCGCGCGTCTACACCTTC. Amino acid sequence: CASSYSSTDPRVYTF.

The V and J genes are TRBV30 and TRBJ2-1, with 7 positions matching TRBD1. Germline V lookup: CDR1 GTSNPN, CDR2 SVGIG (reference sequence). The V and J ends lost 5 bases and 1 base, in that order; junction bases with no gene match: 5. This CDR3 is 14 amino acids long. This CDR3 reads CAWDQGESYNEQFF. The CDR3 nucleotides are TGTGCCTGGGACCAGGGGGAATCCTACAATGAGCAGTTCTTC.

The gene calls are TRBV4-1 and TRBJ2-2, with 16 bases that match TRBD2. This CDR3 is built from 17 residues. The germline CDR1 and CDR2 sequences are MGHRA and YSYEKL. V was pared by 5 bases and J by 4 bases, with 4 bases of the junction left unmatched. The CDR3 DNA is TGCGCCAGCAGCGTCGGGACTAGCGGGGGGGCCACCGGGGAGCTGTTTTTT. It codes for CASSVGTSGGATGELFF.

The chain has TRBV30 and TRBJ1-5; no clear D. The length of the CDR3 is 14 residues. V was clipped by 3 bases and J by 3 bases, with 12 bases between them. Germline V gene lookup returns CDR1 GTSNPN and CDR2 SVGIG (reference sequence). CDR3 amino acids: CAWSPRLPNQPQHF. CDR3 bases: TGTGCCTGGAGCCCCCGACTGCCCAATCAGCCCCAGCATTTT.

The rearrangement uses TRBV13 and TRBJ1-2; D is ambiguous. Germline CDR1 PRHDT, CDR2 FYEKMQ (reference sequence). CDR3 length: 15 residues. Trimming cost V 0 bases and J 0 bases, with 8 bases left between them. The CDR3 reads CASSLGSGPNYGYTF. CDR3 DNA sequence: TGTGCCAGCAGCTTAGGATCGGGTCCTAACTATGGCTACACCTTC.

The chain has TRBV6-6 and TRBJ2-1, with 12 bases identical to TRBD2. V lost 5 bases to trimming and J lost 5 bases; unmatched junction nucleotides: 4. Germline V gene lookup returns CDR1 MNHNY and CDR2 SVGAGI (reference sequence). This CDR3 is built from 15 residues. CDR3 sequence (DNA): TGTGCCAGCAGTAACCTAGCGGGGGGGAACAATGAGCAGTTCTTC. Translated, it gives CASSNLAGGNNEQFF.

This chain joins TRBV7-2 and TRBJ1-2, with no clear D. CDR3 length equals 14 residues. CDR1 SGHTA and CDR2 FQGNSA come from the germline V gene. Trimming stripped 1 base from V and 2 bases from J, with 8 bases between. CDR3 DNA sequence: TGTGCCAGCAGCTTAGGCCAGAACAACTATGGCTACACCTTC. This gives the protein CASSLGQNNYGYTF.

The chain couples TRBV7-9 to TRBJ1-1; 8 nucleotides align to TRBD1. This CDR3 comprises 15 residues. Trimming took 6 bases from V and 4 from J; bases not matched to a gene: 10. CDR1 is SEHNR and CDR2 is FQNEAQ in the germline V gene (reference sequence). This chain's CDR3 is CASSPPQGAGTEAFF. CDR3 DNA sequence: TGTGCCAGCAGTCCGCCCCAGGGGGCGGGCACTGAAGCTTTCTTT.

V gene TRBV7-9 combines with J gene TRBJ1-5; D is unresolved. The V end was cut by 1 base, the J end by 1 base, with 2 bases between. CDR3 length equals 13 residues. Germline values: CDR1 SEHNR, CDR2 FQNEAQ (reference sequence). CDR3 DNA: TGTGCCAGCAGCTTAGTAAGCAATCAGCCCCAGCATTTT. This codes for CASSLVSNQPQHF.